A single sample is the source of the 20 T cell receptor beta chains below, sequenced in a study of cytomegalovirus exposure and HLA in healthy donors. The PCR employed 60 Vbeta primers together with 13 Jbeta primers. Generated by immunoSEQ multiplex PCR, the TCRdb table keeps only in-frame clones and is missing some. The sample lists fewer than 130,000 clones; 55% to 65% were seen once. Sequenced: PBMCs. The source is a man aged 25 to 45 in good health and CMV-seropositive.

The chain has TRBV5-1 and TRBJ1-4; 9 nucleotides match TRBD1. Unmatched junction bases numbered 6, after V lost 4 bases and J lost 8 bases. The CDR3 covers 14 residues. Per germline, CDR1 SGHRS and CDR2 YFSETQ. This CDR3 is CASSLGTGIEKLFF. CDR3 DNA: TGCGCCAGCAGCCTAGGGACAGGGATCGAAAAACTGTTTTTT.

The V gene is TRBV6-5, the J gene TRBJ2-5; 9 positions agree with TRBD2. TRBJ2-7 explains the end of the DNA better; the J call may be wrong. CDR1 and CDR2 from the germline V gene are MNHEY and SVGAGI. This CDR3 contains 15 residues. The DNA of the CDR3 is TGTGCCAGCAGTTACAGGGCTAGCGGGGCGTACGAGCAGTACTTC. Protein product: CASSYRASGAYEQYF.

This clone turned up a few times. The chain carries TRBV6-5 and TRBJ2-7, with D possibly TRBD2 on 6 matching bases. Germline-derived CDR1 and CDR2 are MNHEY and SVGAGI. Trimming shortened V by 6 bases and J by 0 bases, and 9 bases separated the two germline ends. The CDR3 runs 13 residues. The chain's CDR3 is CASRRESSYEQYF. In DNA form, the CDR3 reads TGTGCCAGCAGACGGGAGAGCTCCTACGAGCAGTACTTC.

The gene calls are TRBV11-1 and TRBJ2-5; TRBD1 matches at 7 bases. The germline CDR1 and CDR2 sequences are SGHAT and FQDESV (reference sequence). J was trimmed by 6 bases and V by 5 bases; bases with no gene match: 9. This CDR3 is built from 14 residues. CDR3 DNA: TGTGCCAGCAGCGCAATTAGGGGGCGGCAGACCCAGTACTTC. Translation gives CASSAIRGRQTQYF.

The chain recombines TRBV27 with TRBJ2-3; the match to TRBD2 covers 11 bases. CDR3 size: 19 residues. V dropped 6 bases and J dropped 0; count of bases not matched to a gene: 14. Germline V gives CDR1 MNHEY, CDR2 SMNVEV (reference sequence). CDR3 in DNA: TGTGCCAGCAGGCTAATAGCGGGGGGGCCGGTCGAGAGCACAGATACGCAGTATTTT. Translation: CASRLIAGGPVESTDTQYF.

About this clone: This likely stems from a read error, as it lies one base from a far larger clone. This rearrangement joins TRBV6-5 to TRBJ2-7, with TRBD1 as a possible D gene (5 bases). CDR1 and CDR2 from the germline V gene are MNHEY and SVGAGI. V lost 5 bases and J 3 bases, leaving 5 bases between the germline ends. This CDR3 contains 11 residues. The CDR3 sequence: CASSDSYEQYF. The CDR3 DNA reads as TGTGCCAGCAGTGACAGCTACGAGCAGTACTTC.

The chain links TRBV7-9 to TRBJ1-3; 8 positions match TRBD1. Per the germline V gene, CDR1 is SEHNR and CDR2 is FQNEAQ (reference sequence). Trimming took 4 bases from V and 7 from J; bases not matched to a gene: 3. This CDR3 is 13 amino acids long. The CDR3, as DNA: TGTGCCAGCAGCTCGACAGGGGTGAACACCATATATTTT. This gives the protein CASSSTGVNTIYF.

The chain recombines TRBV19 with TRBJ1-1; D not certain. This CDR3 has 13 amino acids. Looked up from germline, CDR1 is LNHDA and CDR2 is SQIVND (reference sequence). V was trimmed by 5 bases and J by 2 bases, leaving 9 bases between them. The CDR3 DNA follows: TGTGCCAGTAGTTCCAGTGGTAACACTGAAGCTTTCTTT. This sequence encodes CASSSSGNTEAFF.

This sequence joins TRBV6-1 and TRBJ2-5, with D possibly being TRBD2 (6 bases). The J call is doubtful: the DNA matches TRBJ2-7 better. The germline V gene has CDR1 MNHNS and CDR2 SASEGT. This CDR3 spans 13 amino acids. CDR3 DNA sequence: TGTGCCAGCGGGCGGGGTGGGGCCTACGAGCAGTACTTC. It specifies CASGRGGAYEQYF.

This chain links TRBV2 with TRBJ2-3; TRBD1 agrees at 12 bases. Germline loops: CDR1 SNHLY, CDR2 FYNNEI. Trimming removed 7 bases from V and 3 bases from J; junction bases left unmatched: 5. CDR3 length: 15 amino acids. CDR3 DNA: TGTGCCAGCATAGGGACAGGGGGCTGGACAGATACGCAGTATTTT. It codes for CASIGTGGWTDTQYF.

In its sample, this clone was seen a few times. The chain uses TRBV5-1 and TRBJ2-3; TRBD1 is a possible D gene (5 bases). The CDR3 length is 13 residues. V lost 2 bases, J lost 6 bases, and 10 bases lay in between. Germline V CDR1 and CDR2: SGHRS, YFSETQ. CDR3 DNA: TGCGCCAGCAGCTTAGGGGTCCGGGATACGCAGTATTTT. It is translated as CASSLGVRDTQYF. The full variable domain, in which reference TRBV5-1 and TRBJ2-3 provide the parts outside the CDR3, is KAGVTQTPRYLIKTRGQQVTLSCSPISGHRSVSWYQQTPGQGLQFLFEYFSETQRNKGNFPGRFSGRQFSNSRSEMNVSTLELGDSALYLCASSLGVRDTQYFGPGTRLTVL.

The V gene is TRBV13, the J gene TRBJ2-7; TRBD2 matches 9 bases. The CDR3 consists of 15 residues. Germline V gene data show CDR1 as PRHDT and CDR2 as FYEKMQ (reference sequence). Losses at the gene ends were 0 bases for V and 5 bases for J; bases not matched to a gene: 5. CDR3 in amino acids: CASSLGHSSGDEQYF. The CDR3 nucleotides read TGTGCCAGCAGCTTAGGCCACTCTAGCGGGGACGAGCAGTACTTC.

The rearrangement uses TRBV5-1 and TRBJ1-4; 8 nucleotides line up with TRBD1. Germline V gene lookup returns CDR1 SGHRS and CDR2 YFSETQ. The length of the CDR3 is 16 residues. Germline trimming cut 0 bases from V and 2 bases from J; bases unmatched to any gene: 3. Written as DNA, the CDR3 is TGCGCCAGCAGCTTGGATAGGACAGGGACTAATGAAAAACTGTTTTTT. Translated, it gives CASSLDRTGTNEKLFF.

The chain joins TRBV15 to TRBJ1-5, with D unclear. With 5 bases removed from V and 1 base from J, the gap between germline ends came to 9 bases. This CDR3 has 14 residues. Germline V lookup: CDR1 LNHNV, CDR2 YYDKDF (reference sequence). CDR3 sequence (DNA): TGTGCCACCAGCCCCGGGATAAGCAATCAGCCCCAGCATTTT. Its protein product is CATSPGISNQPQHF. Variable domain in full (rest from reference TRBV15 and TRBJ1-5): DAMVIQNPRYQVTQFGKPVTLSCSQTLNHNVMYWYQQKSSQAPKLLFHYYDKDFNNEADTPDNFQSRRPNTSFCFLDIRSPGLGDTAMYLCATSPGISNQPQHFGDGTRLSIL.

This clone was detected only a few times. J is TRBJ1-6 and V is TRBV6-5, with a tentative D call TRBD1 (5 bases). CDR1 is MNHEY and CDR2 is SVGAGI in the germline V gene. The CDR3 has 13 amino acids. V was pared by 7 bases and J by 7 bases, with 11 bases between. CDR3 amino acids: CASNQGLNSPLHF. DNA of the CDR3: TGTGCCAGCAATCAGGGCCTCAATTCACCCCTCCACTTT.

V gene TRBV27 combines with J gene TRBJ1-2; 7 positions agree with TRBD1. The J segment lost 5 bases and the V segment lost 2 bases, leaving 2 bases of the junction unmatched. This CDR3 region has 13 residues. Germline V gene data show CDR1 as MNHEY and CDR2 as SMNVEV (reference sequence). CDR3 amino acids: CASSLGQAYGYTF. CDR3 in DNA: TGTGCCAGCAGTTTAGGACAGGCATATGGCTACACCTTC.

This clone was seen more than once but under ten times. The V call is TRBV6-5, the J call TRBJ1-4; 10 bases are shared with TRBD1. The V and J ends lost 6 bases and 8 bases, in that order; junction bases with no gene match: 6. Per the germline V gene, CDR1 is MNHEY and CDR2 is SVGAGI. CDR3 length: 14 amino acids. The CDR3 sequence: CASSLWTGGEKLFF. For the CDR3, the DNA is TGTGCCAGCAGCCTATGGACAGGGGGGGAAAAACTGTTTTTT.

This clone was found a few times. The chain combines TRBV2 with TRBJ1-5, with 8 bases fitting TRBD1. The CDR3 is 13 amino acids. Trimming cost V 11 bases and J 5 bases; bases outside gene matches: 8. Germline CDR1 is SNHLY and CDR2 is FYNNEI. The CDR3: CAGNRGLDQPQHF. The CDR3 DNA is TGTGCCGGAAACAGGGGGTTGGATCAGCCCCAGCATTTT.

This clone was detected only a few times. At the DNA level, this CDR3 is encoded by other sequences in the same sample as well. V and J are TRBV5-1 and TRBJ1-5; weak D call: TRBD1 (6 bases). CDR1 is SGHRS, CDR2 YFSETQ, per germline. The CDR3 length is 15 residues. V lost 0 bases and J 6 bases, leaving 13 bases between the germline ends. The CDR3: CASSLGDTSGQPQHF. CDR3 bases: TGCGCCAGCAGCTTGGGGGACACGTCAGGTCAGCCCCAGCATTTT.

V usage is TRBV10-1 and J usage is TRBJ2-2, with TRBD2 as a possible D gene (5 bases). The germline V gene has CDR1 WNHNN and CDR2 SYGVQD (reference sequence). The V end was cut by 4 bases, the J end by 7 bases, with 13 bases between. The CDR3 spans 14 residues. The CDR3 region is CASSGRLRDGELFF. The CDR3 nucleotides read TGCGCCAGCAGTGGCAGGCTGAGGGACGGGGAGCTGTTTTTT.